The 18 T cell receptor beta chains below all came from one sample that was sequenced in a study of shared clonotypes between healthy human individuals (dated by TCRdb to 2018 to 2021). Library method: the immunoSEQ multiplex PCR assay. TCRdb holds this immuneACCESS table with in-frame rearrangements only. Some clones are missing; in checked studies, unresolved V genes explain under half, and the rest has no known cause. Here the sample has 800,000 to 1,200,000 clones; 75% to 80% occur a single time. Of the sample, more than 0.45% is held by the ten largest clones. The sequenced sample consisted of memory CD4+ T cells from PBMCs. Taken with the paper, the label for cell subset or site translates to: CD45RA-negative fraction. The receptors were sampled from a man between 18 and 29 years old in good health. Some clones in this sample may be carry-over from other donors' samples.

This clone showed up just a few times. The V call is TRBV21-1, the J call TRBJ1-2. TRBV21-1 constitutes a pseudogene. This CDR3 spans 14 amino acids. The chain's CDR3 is CASSPRHKGGGYTF. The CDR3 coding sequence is TGTGCCAGCAGCCCCAGACACAAGGGGGGGGGCTACACCTTC.

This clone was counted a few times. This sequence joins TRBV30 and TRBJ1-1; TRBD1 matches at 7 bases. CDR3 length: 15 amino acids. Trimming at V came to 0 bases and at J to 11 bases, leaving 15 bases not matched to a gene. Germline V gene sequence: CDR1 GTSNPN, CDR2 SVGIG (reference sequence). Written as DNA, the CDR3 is TGTGCCTGGAGTGTAAGTGGTAAGGGGGCAATGAAGGCTTTCTTT. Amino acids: CAWSVSGKGAMKAFF. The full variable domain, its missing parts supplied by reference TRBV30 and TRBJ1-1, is SQTIHQWPATLVQPVGSPLSLECTVEGTSNPNLYWYRQAAGRGLQLLFYSVGIGQISSEVPQNLSASRPQDRQFILSSKKLLLSDSGFYLCAWSVSGKGAMKAFFGQGTRLTVV.

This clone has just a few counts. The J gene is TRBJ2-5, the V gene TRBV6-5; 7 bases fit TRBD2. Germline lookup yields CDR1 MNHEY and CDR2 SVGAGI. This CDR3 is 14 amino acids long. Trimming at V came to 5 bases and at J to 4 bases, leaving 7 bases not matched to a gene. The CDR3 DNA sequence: TGTGCCAGCAGTGGGACTACGCGAAGAGAGACCCAGTACTTC. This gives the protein CASSGTTRRETQYF.

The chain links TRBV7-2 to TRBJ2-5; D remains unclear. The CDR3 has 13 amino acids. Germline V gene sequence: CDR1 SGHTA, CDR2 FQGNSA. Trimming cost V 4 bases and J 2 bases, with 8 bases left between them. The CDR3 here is CASSSYPQETQYF. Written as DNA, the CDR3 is TGTGCCAGCAGCTCTTATCCTCAAGAGACCCAGTACTTC.

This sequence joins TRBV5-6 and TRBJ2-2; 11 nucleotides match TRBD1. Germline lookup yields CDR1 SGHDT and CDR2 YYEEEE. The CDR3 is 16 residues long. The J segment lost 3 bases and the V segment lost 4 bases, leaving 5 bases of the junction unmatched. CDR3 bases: TGTGCCAGCAGCGGTTGGGACAGGGGGGACACCGGGGAGCTGTTTTTT. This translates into CASSGWDRGDTGELFF. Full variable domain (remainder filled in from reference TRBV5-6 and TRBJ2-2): DAGVTQSPTHLIKTRGQQVTLRCSPKSGHDTVSWYQQALGQGPQFIFQYYEEEERQRGNFPDRFSGHQFPNYSSELNVNALLLGDSALYLCASSGWDRGDTGELFFGEGSRLTVL.

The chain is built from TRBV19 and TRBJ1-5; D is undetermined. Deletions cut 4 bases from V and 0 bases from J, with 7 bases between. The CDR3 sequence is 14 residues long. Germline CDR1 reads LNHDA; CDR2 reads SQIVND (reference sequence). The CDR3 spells CASSSGPSNQPQHF. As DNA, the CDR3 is TGTGCCAGTAGTAGCGGGCCTAGCAATCAGCCCCAGCATTTT.

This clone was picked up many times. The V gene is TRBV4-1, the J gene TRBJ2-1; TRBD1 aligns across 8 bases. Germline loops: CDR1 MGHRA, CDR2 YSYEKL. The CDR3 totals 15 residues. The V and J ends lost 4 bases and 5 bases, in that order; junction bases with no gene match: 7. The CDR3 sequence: CASSPARQGNNEQFF. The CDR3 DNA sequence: TGCGCCAGCAGCCCAGCCCGACAGGGGAACAATGAGCAGTTCTTC.

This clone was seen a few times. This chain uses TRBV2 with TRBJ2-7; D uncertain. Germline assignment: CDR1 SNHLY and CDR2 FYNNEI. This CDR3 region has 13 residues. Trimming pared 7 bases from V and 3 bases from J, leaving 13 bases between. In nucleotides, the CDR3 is TGTGCCAGCACCCAATATCTTGGCTACGAGCAGTACTTC. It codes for CASTQYLGYEQYF.

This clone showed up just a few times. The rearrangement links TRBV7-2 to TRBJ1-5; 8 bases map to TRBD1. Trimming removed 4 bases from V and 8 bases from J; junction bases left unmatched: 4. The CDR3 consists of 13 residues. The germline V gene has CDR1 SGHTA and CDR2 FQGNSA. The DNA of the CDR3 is TGTGCCAGCAGCTCCGGACAGGGAAAGCCCCAGCATTTT. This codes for CASSSGQGKPQHF.

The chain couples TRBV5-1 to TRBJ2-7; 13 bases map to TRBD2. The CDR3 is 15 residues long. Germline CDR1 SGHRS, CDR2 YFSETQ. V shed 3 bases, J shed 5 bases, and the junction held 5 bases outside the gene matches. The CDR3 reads CASSSGTSGIHEQYF. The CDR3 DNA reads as TGCGCCAGCAGCTCCGGGACTAGCGGGATCCACGAGCAGTACTTC.

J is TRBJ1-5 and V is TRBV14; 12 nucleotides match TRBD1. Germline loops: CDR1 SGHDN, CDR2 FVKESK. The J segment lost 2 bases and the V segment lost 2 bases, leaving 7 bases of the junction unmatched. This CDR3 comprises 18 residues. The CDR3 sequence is CASSQPGTGGQGNQPQHF. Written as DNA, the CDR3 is TGTGCCAGCAGCCAACCAGGGACAGGGGGCCAGGGCAATCAGCCCCAGCATTTT. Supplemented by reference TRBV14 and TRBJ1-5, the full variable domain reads EAGVTQFPSHSVIEKGQTVTLRCDPISGHDNLYWYRRVMGKEIKFLLHFVKESKQDESGMPNNRFLAERTGGTYSTLKVQPAELEDSGVYFCASSQPGTGGQGNQPQHFGDGTRLSIL.

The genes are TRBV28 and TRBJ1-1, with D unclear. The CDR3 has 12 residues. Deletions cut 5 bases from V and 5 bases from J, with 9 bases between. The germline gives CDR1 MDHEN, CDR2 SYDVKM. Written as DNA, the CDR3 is TGTGCCAGCAGTCTCCCTGGGACTGAAGCTTTCTTT. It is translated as CASSLPGTEAFF.

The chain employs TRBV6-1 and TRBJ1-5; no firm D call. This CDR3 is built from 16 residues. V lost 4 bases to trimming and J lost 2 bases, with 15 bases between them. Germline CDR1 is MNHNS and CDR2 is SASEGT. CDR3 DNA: TGTGCCAGCAGTGGACTAAATGGAGCCGGCAATCAGCCCCAGCATTTT. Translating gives CASSGLNGAGNQPQHF.

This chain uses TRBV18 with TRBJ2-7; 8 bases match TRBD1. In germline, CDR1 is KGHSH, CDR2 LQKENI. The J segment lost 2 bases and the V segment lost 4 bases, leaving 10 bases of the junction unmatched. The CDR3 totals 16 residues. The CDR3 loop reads CASSRRDRLFPYEQYF. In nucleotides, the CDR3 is TGTGCCAGCTCACGCCGGGACAGGCTATTCCCCTACGAGCAGTACTTC.

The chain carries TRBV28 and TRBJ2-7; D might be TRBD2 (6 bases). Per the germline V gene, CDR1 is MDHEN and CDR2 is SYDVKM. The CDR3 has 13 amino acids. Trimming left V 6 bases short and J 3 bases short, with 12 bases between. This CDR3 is CASRTSWSYEQYF. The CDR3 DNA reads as TGTGCCAGCAGAACTAGCTGGAGCTACGAGCAGTACTTC.

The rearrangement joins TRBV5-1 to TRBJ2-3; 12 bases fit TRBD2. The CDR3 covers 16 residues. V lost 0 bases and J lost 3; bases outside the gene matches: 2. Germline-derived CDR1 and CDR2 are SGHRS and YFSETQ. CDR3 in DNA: TGCGCCAGCAGCTTGGGGACTAGCGGGGAGACAGATACGCAGTATTTT. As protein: CASSLGTSGETDTQYF.

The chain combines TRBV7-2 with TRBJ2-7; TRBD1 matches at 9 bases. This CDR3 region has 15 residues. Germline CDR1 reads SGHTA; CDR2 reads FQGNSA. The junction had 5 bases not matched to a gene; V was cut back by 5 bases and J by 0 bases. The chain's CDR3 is CASSPDRGSSYEQYF. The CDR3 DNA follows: TGTGCCAGCAGCCCCGACAGGGGGAGCTCCTACGAGCAGTACTTC.

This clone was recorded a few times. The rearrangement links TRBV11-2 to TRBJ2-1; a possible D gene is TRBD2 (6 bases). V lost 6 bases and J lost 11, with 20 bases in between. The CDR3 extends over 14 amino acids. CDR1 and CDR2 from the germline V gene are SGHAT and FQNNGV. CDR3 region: CASRNPGGAYKQFF. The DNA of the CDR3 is TGTGCCAGCAGAAACCCCGGGGGAGCGTACAAGCAGTTCTTC.